This T cell receptor (beta chain) derives from a study of identical twins (dated by TCRdb to 2016 to 2017). Regarding the complete study: To test whether fetal clonotypes persist, this study deep-sequenced TCR alpha and beta repertoires from monozygotic twins, from unrelated adults of various ages, and from cord blood. To rule out contamination, the twin experiments were replicated at different times with different library preparation protocols.

V was cut back by 1 base and J by 3 bases, leaving a gap of 6 bases between them. The CDR3 contains 13 residues, cysteine and phenylalanine counted. Only the CDR3 portion is preserved as DNA: 39 bases, with reading frame beginning at the first base. Only healthy Caucasian donors were included. Three pairs of female monozygotic twins, all aged about 18 to 29 years, were included in the twin cohort. The RNA used for TCR libraries was isolated from peripheral blood mononuclear cells. Findings and caveats that apply to the study as a whole: Abundant cord blood beta clonotypes carried fewer insertions; young adult naive repertoires showed a weaker similar trend, while memory repertoires showed none. In monozygotic twins, recombination models systematically underestimated out-of-frame TCR alpha sharing, but the models matched the sharing seen between unrelated individuals. Zero-insertion analyses could be partly confounded by invariant T cells such as MAIT and iNKT, though diverse VJ usage argued against such confounding for most clonotypes. In beta out-of-frame sequences, excess twin sharing was weaker, because having fewer shared sequences lowered the signal-to-noise ratio. Because the same donors could not be followed over many years, the conclusions depended on cross-sectional statistical analysis. Compared with coincidental sharing between unrelated individuals, out-of-frame TCR alpha sequences shared between twins showed an excess of sequences with low generation probability.

Library generation was performed with 5' RACE. Sequencing took place on an Illumina HiSeq 2000. A universal primer binding site was added through template switching, and the final cDNA carried a unique molecular identifier so that TCR cDNA molecules could be counted accurately. Specific primers in the conserved constant-segment region were used to synthesize first-strand cDNA for the TCR alpha and beta chains. Each cDNA library was double barcoded, with a SMART-Mk sample barcode plus Illumina barcodes, to control for contamination. Two successive PCR steps introduced TruSeq adapter sequences along with Illumina sample barcodes. Sequencing of the TCR alpha and beta cDNA libraries was done on the Illumina HiSeq platform using custom primers. As for how the authors treated the data: MiGEC processed the raw reads to extract unique molecular identifiers, while MiXCR was used to determine the CDR3 positions. Recombination models were inferred per individual with the repgenHMM and IGoR tools using an EM algorithm. The analysis of shared clonotypes was done with the tcR package in R, with sharing normalized by the product of cloneset sizes. To study raw recombination free of thymic and clonal selection effects, out-of-frame nonproductive sequences were analyzed. The public reads were run again by TCRdb, first through fastp at Q25 and then through MiXCR, and only productive beta chains were kept. A single entry per CDR3 protein holds the most common genes and DNA from its merged rows. TCRdb, not the authors, supplied the V and J calls. Counted in this sample were hundreds of thousands of distinct CDR3 sequences; 9% to 15% of them appeared once. 1.5% to 2% of the sample comes from the top ten.

At least ten counts were recorded for this clonotype. Its antigen has not been determined. Base qualities are missing; no much larger clone stands one base away. This sample also appeared in a second study, on yellow fever vaccine responses in identical twins. The second study's paper adds: According to the authors, in identical twins the way T cells responded to vaccination appeared partly convergent and partly personalized. Focusing on identical twins, the study followed the T cell clones that responded to the vaccine, and did so with precision.

Specimen: PBMCs. This clonotype was sampled from a woman younger than 35 in good health. Recombination joined TRBV12-3 or TRBV12-4 with TRBJ1-1; the D gene cannot be named for sure. The bases read TGTGCCAGCAGTTTAGGGGAATACACTGAAGCTTTCTTT. It translates as CASSLGEYTEAFF.